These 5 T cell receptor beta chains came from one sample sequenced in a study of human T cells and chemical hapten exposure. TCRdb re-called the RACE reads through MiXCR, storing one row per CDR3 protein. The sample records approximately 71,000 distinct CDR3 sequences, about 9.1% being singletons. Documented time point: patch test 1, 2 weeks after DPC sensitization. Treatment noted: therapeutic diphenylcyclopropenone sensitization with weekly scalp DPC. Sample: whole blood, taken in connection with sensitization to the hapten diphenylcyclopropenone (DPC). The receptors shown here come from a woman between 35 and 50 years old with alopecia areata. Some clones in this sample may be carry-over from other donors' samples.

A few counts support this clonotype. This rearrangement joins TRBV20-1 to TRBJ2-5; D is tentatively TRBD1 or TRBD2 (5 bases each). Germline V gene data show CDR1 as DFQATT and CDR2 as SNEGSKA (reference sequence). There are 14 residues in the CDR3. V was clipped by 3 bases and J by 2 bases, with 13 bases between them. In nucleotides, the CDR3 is TGCAGTGCTAGTCGGGGCACAACACAAGAGACCCAGTACTTC. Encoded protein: CSASRGTTQETQYF.

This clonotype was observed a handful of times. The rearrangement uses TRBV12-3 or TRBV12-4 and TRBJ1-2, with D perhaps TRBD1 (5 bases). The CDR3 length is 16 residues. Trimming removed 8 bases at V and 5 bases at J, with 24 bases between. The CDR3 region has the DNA TGTGCCAGCTCCCCGGGTGGGGCCGCGCTGGGGTATGGCTACACCTTC. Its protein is CASSPGGAALGYGYTF.

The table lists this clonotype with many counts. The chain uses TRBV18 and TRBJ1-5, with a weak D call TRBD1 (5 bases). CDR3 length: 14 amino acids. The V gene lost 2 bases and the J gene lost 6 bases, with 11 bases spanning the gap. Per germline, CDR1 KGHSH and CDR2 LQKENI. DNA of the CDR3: TGTGCCAGCTCACCAGGGGGGGGTAGTCAGCCCCAGCATTTT. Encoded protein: CASSPGGGSQPQHF.

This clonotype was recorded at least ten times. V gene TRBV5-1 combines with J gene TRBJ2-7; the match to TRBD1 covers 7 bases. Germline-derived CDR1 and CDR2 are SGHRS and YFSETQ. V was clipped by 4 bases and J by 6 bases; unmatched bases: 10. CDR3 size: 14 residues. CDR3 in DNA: TGCGCCAGCAGCGCTATTACAGGGGCGGGCGAGCAGTACTTC. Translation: CASSAITGAGEQYF.

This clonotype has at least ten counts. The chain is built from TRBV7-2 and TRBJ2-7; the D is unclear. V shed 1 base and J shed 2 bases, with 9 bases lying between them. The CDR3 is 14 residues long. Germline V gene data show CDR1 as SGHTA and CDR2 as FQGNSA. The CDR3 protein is CASSLERATYEQYF. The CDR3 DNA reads TGTGCCAGCAGCTTAGAACGGGCGACCTACGAGCAGTACTTC. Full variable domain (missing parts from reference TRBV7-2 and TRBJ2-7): GAGVSQSPSNKVTEKGKDVELRCDPISGHTALYWYRQSLGQGLEFLIYFQGNSAPDKSGLPSDRFSAERTGGSVSTLTIQRTQQEDSAVYLCASSLERATYEQYFGPGTRLTVT.